This T cell receptor (beta chain) derives from a study of T-cell reconstitution after alpha-beta-depleted transplantation in children. During its preparation, the TCRbeta library received unique molecular identifiers. One entry per CDR3 protein, called by TCRdb with MiXCR from the PCR reads. The table has about 58,000 distinct CDR3 sequences, 44% seen once. CDR1 is SGHVS, CDR2 FQNEAQ, per germline. V dropped 2 bases and J dropped 4; count of bases not matched to a gene: 6. The CDR3 spans 15 residues. Regarding this clonotype: The antigen is undetermined.

Findings of the study overall: As was reported, about two months after transplant, alpha-beta T cells came from several hundred expanded graft clones. The authors attributed T-cell counts and diversity one year after transplant mostly to newly produced T cells. Several patients had high TCRbeta diversity at day 60; it came from surviving recipient T cells and thymic progenitors.

Here the sequenced sample was PBMCs, mostly from graft donor cells, taken 360 days after TCRalphabeta/CD19-depleted stem cell transplant. V gene TRBV7-8 combines with J gene TRBJ2-5; 8 positions match TRBD1. The sequence was obtained from a male patient aged 10-17 years who had a stem cell transplant for acute lymphoblastic leukemia, so the T cells may come from the graft donor. CDR3 DNA sequence: TGTGCCAGCAGCTTACCCTGGACAGGGCGAGAGACCCAGTACTTC. Protein product: CASSLPWTGRETQYF.